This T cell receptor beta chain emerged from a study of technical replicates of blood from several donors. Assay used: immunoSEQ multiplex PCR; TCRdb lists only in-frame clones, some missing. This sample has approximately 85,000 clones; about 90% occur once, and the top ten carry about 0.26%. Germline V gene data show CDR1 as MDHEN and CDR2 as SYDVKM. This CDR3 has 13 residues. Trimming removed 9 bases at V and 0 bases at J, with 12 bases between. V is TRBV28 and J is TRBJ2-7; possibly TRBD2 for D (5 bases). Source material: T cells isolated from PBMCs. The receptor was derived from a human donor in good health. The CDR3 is CASWTGNSYEQYF. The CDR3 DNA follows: TGTGCCAGTTGGACCGGGAACTCCTACGAGCAGTACTTC.